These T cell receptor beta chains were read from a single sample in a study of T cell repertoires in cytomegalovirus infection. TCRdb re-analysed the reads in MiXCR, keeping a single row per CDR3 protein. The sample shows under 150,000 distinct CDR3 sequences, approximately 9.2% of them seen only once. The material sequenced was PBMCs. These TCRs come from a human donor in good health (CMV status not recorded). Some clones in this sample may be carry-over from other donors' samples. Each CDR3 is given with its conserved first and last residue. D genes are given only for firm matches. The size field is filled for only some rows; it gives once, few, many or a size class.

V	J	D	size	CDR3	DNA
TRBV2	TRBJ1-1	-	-	CASSGGRRLNTEAFF	TGTGCCAGCAGTGGCGGCCGACGATTGAACACTGAAGCTTTCTTT
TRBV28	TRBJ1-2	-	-	CASTPGGGYGYTF	TGTGCCAGCACCCCCGGGGGCGGTTATGGCTACACCTTC
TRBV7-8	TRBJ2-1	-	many	CASSLNPPYNEQFF	TGTGCCAGCAGCTTAAATCCTCCCTACAATGAGCAGTTCTTC
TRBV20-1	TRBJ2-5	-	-	CSAGGPKTQYF	TGCAGTGCCGGGGGGCCGAAGACCCAGTACTTC
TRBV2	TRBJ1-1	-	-	CASSESGNPTAFF	TGTGCCAGCAGTGAATCGGGTAACCCGACAGCTTTCTTT
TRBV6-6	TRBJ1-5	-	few	CASTITGGNQPQHF	TGTGCCAGCACCATTACTGGGGGGAATCAGCCCCAGCATTTT
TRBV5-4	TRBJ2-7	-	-	CASSDLTEITYEQYF	TGTGCCAGCAGCGACCTGACGGAGATTACCTACGAGCAGTACTTC
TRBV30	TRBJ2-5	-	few	CAGARRNQETQYF	TGTGCCGGCGCGAGACGGAACCAAGAGACCCAGTACTTC
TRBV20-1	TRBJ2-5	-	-	CSASSIMGRETQYF	TGCAGTGCTAGCTCCATTATGGGGCGGGAGACCCAGTACTTC
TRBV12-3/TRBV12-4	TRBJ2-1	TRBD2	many	CASSLASGGTIYNEQFF	TGTGCCAGCAGTTTAGCTAGCGGGGGGACTATATACAATGAGCAGTTCTTC
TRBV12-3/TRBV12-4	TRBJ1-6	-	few	CASRGSTEHSPLHF	TGTGCCAGCAGGGGGTCCACCGAGCATTCACCCCTCCACTTT
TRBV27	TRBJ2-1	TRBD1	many	CASSFVGTGQNEQFF	TGTGCCAGCAGTTTTGTCGGGACAGGGCAGAATGAGCAGTTCTTC
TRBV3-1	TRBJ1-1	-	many	CASSQELGVGRNTEAFF	TGTGCCAGCAGCCAAGAGCTGGGGGTCGGGAGGAACACTGAAGCTTTCTTT
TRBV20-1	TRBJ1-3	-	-	CSALRESGNTIYF	TGCAGTGCTCTACGGGAGTCTGGAAACACCATATATTTT
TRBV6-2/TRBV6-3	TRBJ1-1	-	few	CASSYSIGRRENTEAFF	TGTGCCAGCAGTTACTCGATAGGCAGACGGGAGAACACTGAAGCTTTCTTT
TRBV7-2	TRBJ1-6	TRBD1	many	CASSLVVGQGTSPLHF	TGTGCCAGCAGCTTAGTGGTAGGACAGGGGACTTCACCCCTCCACTTT
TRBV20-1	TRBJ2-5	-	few	CSARDASQETQYF	TGCAGTGCTAGAGATGCTAGTCAAGAGACCCAGTACTTC
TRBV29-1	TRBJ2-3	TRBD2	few	CSGGGSTDTQYF	TGCAGCGGCGGGGGGAGCACAGATACGCAGTATTTT
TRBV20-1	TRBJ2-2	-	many	CSARESLNTGELFF	TGCAGTGCTAGAGAAAGCCTGAACACCGGGGAGCTGTTTTTT
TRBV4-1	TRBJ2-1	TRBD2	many	CASSQDWTSGSNEQFF	TGCGCCAGCAGCCAAGATTGGACTAGCGGCTCCAATGAGCAGTTCTTC
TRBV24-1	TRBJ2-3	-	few	CATSDRALRTIDTQYF	TGTGCCACCAGTGATAGGGCCCTCAGGACTATAGATACGCAGTATTTT
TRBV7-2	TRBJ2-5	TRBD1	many	CASSEDRGRQETQYF	TGTGCCAGCAGCGAGGACAGGGGGCGGCAAGAGACCCAGTACTTC
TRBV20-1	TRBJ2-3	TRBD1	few	CSARSGQGAFTDTQYF	TGCAGTGCTAGATCCGGACAGGGGGCCTTCACAGATACGCAGTATTTT
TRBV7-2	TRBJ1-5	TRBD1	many	CASSYRDRGGIQHF	TGTGCCAGCAGCTACCGGGACAGGGGGGGAATACAGCATTTT
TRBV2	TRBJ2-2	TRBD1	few	CATQQGTGELFF	TGTGCCACCCAACAGGGGACCGGGGAGCTGTTTTTT
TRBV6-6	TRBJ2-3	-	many	CASSPWGGRADTQYF	TGTGCCAGCAGTCCTTGGGGGGGCCGAGCAGATACGCAGTATTTT
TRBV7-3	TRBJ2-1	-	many	CASSENVGGEQFF	TGTGCCAGCAGTGAAAACGTGGGAGGTGAGCAGTTCTTC
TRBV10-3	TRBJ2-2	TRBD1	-	CAISGTGGLNTGELFF	TGTGCCATCAGTGGCACAGGGGGCCTGAACACCGGGGAGCTGTTTTTT
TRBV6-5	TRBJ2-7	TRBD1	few	CASSHGQGARDEQYF	TGTGCCAGCAGTCATGGACAGGGGGCCCGGGACGAGCAGTACTTC
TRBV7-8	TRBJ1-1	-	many	CASIQINTEAFF	TGTGCCAGCATCCAGATTAACACTGAAGCTTTCTTT
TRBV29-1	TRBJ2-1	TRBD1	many	CSVGDSWNEQFF	TGCAGCGTGGGGGACAGCTGGAATGAGCAGTTCTTC
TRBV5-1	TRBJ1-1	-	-	CASSLNFGGDTEAFF	TGCGCCAGCAGCTTGAATTTCGGGGGGGACACTGAAGCTTTCTTT
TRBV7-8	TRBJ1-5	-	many	CASSLTNNQPQHF	TGTGCCAGCAGCCTAACCAACAATCAGCCCCAGCATTTT
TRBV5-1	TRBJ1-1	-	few	CASSSEFQEAFF	TGCGCCAGCAGCTCGGAGTTCCAGGAAGCTTTCTTT
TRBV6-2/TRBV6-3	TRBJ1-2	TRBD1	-	CASSWDRGWTF	TGTGCCAGCAGTTGGGACAGGGGATGGACCTTC
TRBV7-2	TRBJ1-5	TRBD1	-	CASSLATGTDQPQHF	TGTGCCAGCAGCTTAGCGACAGGGACGGATCAGCCCCAGCATTTT
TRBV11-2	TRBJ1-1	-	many	CASSAWAVANTEAFF	TGTGCCAGCAGCGCCTGGGCCGTAGCTAACACTGAAGCTTTCTTT
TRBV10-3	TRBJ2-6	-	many	CAISVQGDGANVLTF	TGTGCCATCAGTGTACAGGGCGACGGGGCCAACGTCCTGACTTTC
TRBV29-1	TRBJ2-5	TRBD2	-	CSAGGAGETQYF	TGCAGCGCCGGGGGGGCCGGGGAGACCCAGTACTTC
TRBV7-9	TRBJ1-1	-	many	CASSLDLGAVNTEAFF	TGTGCCAGCAGCTTAGATCTGGGGGCGGTAAACACTGAAGCTTTCTTT
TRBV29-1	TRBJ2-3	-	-	CSVSPNTLNTDTQYF	TGCAGCGTGTCTCCAAATACCTTAAACACAGATACGCAGTATTTT
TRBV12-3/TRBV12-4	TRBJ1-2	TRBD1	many	CASSSGQGGYTF	TGTGCCAGCAGTTCGGGACAGGGAGGCTACACCTTC
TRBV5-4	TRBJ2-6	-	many	CASSRQSSGANVLTF	TGTGCCAGCAGCCGGCAGAGCTCTGGGGCCAACGTCCTGACTTTC
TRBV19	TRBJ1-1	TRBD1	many	CASRPTGRNTEAFF	TGTGCCAGTAGGCCGACAGGGAGGAACACTGAAGCTTTCTTT
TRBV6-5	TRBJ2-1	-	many	CASRTAFNEQFF	TGTGCCAGCAGGACCGCATTCAATGAGCAGTTCTTC